This T cell receptor (beta chain) was obtained from a study of T cells after yellow fever vaccination. General observations from the study: Re-detected after boosting: most primary clones, 96% of CD4 and 80% to 90% of CD8. Repertoires sorted by FACS could include abundant clonotypes that are contaminants from the bulk population. It was the secondary response that reached its peak faster, day 5 versus 15, but it was weaker.

Concerning this clonotype: Its antigen is unidentified.

Production of TCR cDNA was by 5'RACE template switching, which also added a universal primer site and UMIs. MiXCR, applied by TCRdb to the 5' RACE reads, yields one record per CDR3 protein. The table records hundreds of thousands of distinct CDR3 sequences, 9% to 15% of them present only once. The germline CDR1 and CDR2 sequences are SGHDT and YYEEEE. After removal of 1 base from V and 2 bases from J, the junction contained 13 bases not matched to a gene. CDR3 size: 18 residues. Here the sequenced sample was PBMCs, taken on the day of the yellow fever booster vaccination. The V gene is TRBV5-6, the J gene TRBJ2-7, with 9 positions matching TRBD2. This clonotype was sampled from a man in his thirties or forties who received the YFV17D yellow fever vaccine. The DNA for the CDR3 is TGTGCCAGCAGCTTGCCCCCGACTAGCGGCTATTCAACCTACGAGCAGTACTTC. Translation: CASSLPPTSGYSTYEQYF.